This T cell receptor beta chain was documented in a study of blood T cells in healthy people across ages. The use of a sample-barcoded 5' primer and a J-beta primer mix characterized a second PCR of roughly 6 to 11 cycles. A 12-random-nucleotide template-switch adaptor tagged each cDNA molecule. TCRdb reanalysed the 5' RACE reads using MiXCR and keeps one entry per CDR3 protein. The data hold approximately 1.5 million distinct CDR3 sequences, with roughly 30% observed a single time. The CDR3 is made up of 15 amino acids. Germline V CDR1 and CDR2: DFQATT, SNEGSKA (reference sequence). Trimming took 2 bases from V and 4 from J; bases not matched to a gene: 5.

Sequenced sample: blood. This clonotype was sampled from a woman in her twenties or thirties in good health. The chain couples TRBV20-1 to TRBJ2-7; 13 bases match TRBD2. The CDR3 DNA reads as TGCAGTGCTAGACAGACTAGCGGGAGGATTTACGAGCAGTACTTC. Protein product: CSARQTSGRIYEQYF.